This TCR beta chain comes out of a study of cytotoxic CD8 clonotypes in ibrutinib-treated CLL (dated by TCRdb to 2020 to 2022). Background for the entire study: In this cohort, around 14 patients were treatment-naive and approximately twelve were relapsed/refractory, while under 18 had unmutated IGHV. Responses were partial in around 24 patients and complete in 2; after median about 68 months follow-up, some 15 stayed in remission and some twelve progressed. The response samples were drawn at a median of approximately twelve months into treatment, with a range of roughly 6 to 36 months. Samples averaged approximately 250,000 productive templates and just under 95,000 productive rearrangements. Longitudinal samples were obtainable from about 30% of the 86 participants in the trial. Cryopreserved peripheral blood mononuclear cells were collected at three points: before therapy, at response, and at either sustained remission or disease progression.

The CDR3 contains 16 residues, cysteine and phenylalanine counted. Of all the DNA, just the CDR3 is kept, 48 bases in frame from base 1. The germline V gene (reference sequence) yields SEHNR for CDR1 and FQNEAQ for CDR2. V has 3 bases trimmed and J has 1 base trimmed; junction bases matching no gene number 5. A note on this clone: The clone's antigen remains unknown. Base qualities are not recorded, but no much larger clone differs from it by a single base.

For TCR beta library preparation, roughly 2 micrograms of genomic DNA were extracted from the cryopreserved PBMCs. Longitudinal blood samples from CLL patients on ibrutinib monotherapy were analyzed using high-throughput TCR beta sequencing. The patients took part in an open-label, single-center phase 2 trial of ibrutinib monotherapy. Results and caveats for the whole study, not just this receptor: Public clonotypes were rare and either shrank or stayed stable during treatment, and the rise in clonality at ibrutinib response reflected expansion of private clonotypes. Baseline clonality exceeded that of age-matched healthy donors and correlated strongly with circulating CD8+ T-cell counts. Clonality increased at ibrutinib response, stayed stable in sustained remission, and fell back toward baseline at progression. Sampling times were not matched between patients in sustained remission and patients whose disease was progressing, and lymph node repertoires were not examined.

On a MiSeq, deep resolution sequencing aimed for a depth between 1 in 1 million and 1 in 200,000 T cells, with each clonotype covered 10x on average. TCR beta libraries were generated with the immunoSEQ hsTCRB Kit. The study's own analysis went as follows. ImmunoSEQ Data Assistant and ImmunoSEQ Analyzer were used for data analysis, and V, D and J genes were assigned according to IMGT definitions. Clonality, with values ranging from 0 to 1, was calculated as one minus the normalized Shannon entropy of productive rearrangement frequencies. Public clonotype analysis was restricted to overrepresented clonotypes comprising at least 0.05% of each patient's repertoire. Some 14 age-matched healthy donor repertoires from immuneACCESS served as clonality controls. TCRdb took this table from immuneACCESS and kept in-frame rearrangements with V and J called. Such tables lack part of the clones; where checked against another copy, unresolved V genes explain under half of the gap, and the rest is unexplained. V and J calls and clone size are as listed in that table; D and trimming were resolved from the DNA. Within this sample are about 5,500 clones, with roughly 70% of them counted one time only. Jointly, the top ten make up 35% to 50% of the sample.

This chain joins TRBV7-9 to TRBJ2-3; 9 bases in the middle match TRBD1. This sample comprised PBMCs, obtained before ibrutinib treatment. This clonotype originated in a human donor with chronic lymphocytic leukemia. The bases read TGTGCCAGCAGCTTTGTTTGGGACAGGGGCACAGATACGCAGTATTTT. Translated, this is CASSFVWDRGTDTQYF.